A selection of T cell receptor beta chains follows, all from one sample in a study of OX40 agonist ivuxolimab in advanced cancers. TCRdb's copy holds only in-frame clones and misses some; the assay was immunoSEQ multiplex PCR. The table lists about 67,000 clones, 80% of them singletons. This specimen was CD4+ or CD8+ T cells sorted from blood, taken in a trial of the OX40 agonist ivuxolimab. The receptors were sampled from an adult with an advanced solid tumor such as melanoma, head and neck, liver or kidney cancer. Both conserved end residues are trimmed from each CDR3. Each record gives: J gene, V gene, CDR3 protein.

J gene: TRBJ1-2; V gene: TRBV2; CDR3 protein: ASSRDSYGYT
J gene: TRBJ1-1; V gene: TRBV12-2; CDR3 protein: ASRFEPGWNTEAF
J gene: TRBJ2-2; V gene: TRBV7-3; CDR3 protein: ASSLTGTTSHTGELF
J gene: TRBJ1-1; V gene: TRBV27; CDR3 protein: ASSFRVSNTEAF
J gene: TRBJ1-2; V gene: TRBV28; CDR3 protein: ASSLFLMTGNYGYT
J gene: TRBJ1-5; V gene: TRBV28; CDR3 protein: ASLTGANQPQH
J gene: TRBJ2-1; V gene: TRBV30; CDR3 protein: AWSVSGPLSVQF
J gene: TRBJ2-5; V gene: TRBV14; CDR3 protein: ASSQGSAAQY
J gene: TRBJ2-1; V gene: TRBV5-4; CDR3 protein: ASRESDRGEQF
J gene: TRBJ2-1; V gene: TRBV6-5; CDR3 protein: ASSYSTGGEQF
J gene: TRBJ1-1; V gene: TRBV4-1; CDR3 protein: ASSQDTLRGQANMNTEAF
J gene: TRBJ2-3; V gene: TRBV6-1; CDR3 protein: ASSEGGGGKDTQY
J gene: TRBJ2-7; V gene: TRBV5-1; CDR3 protein: ASSSAGTAILGEQY
J gene: TRBJ2-1; V gene: TRBV9; CDR3 protein: ASSVGLVEANEQF
J gene: TRBJ1-2; V gene: TRBV28; CDR3 protein: ASSFLNYGYT
J gene: TRBJ2-7; V gene: TRBV7-2; CDR3 protein: ASSRQGTASYEQY
J gene: TRBJ2-1; V gene: TRBV5-1; CDR3 protein: ASRGQGGWEQF
J gene: TRBJ1-2; V gene: TRBV7-9; CDR3 protein: ASDTGQGAVGYT
J gene: TRBJ2-3; V gene: TRBV11-2; CDR3 protein: ASSFQTGGRTDTQY
J gene: TRBJ2-5; V gene: TRBV5-4; CDR3 protein: ASSPGTVETQY
J gene: TRBJ2-1; V gene: TRBV19; CDR3 protein: ASSTGRQDNEQF
J gene: TRBJ2-1; V gene: TRBV29-1; CDR3 protein: SVEVGAGGQF
J gene: TRBJ2-1; V gene: TRBV2; CDR3 protein: ASSERGGASYNEQF
J gene: TRBJ2-2; V gene: TRBV4-3; CDR3 protein: ASSRSAVSSSTGELF
J gene: TRBJ2-1; V gene: TRBV7-2; CDR3 protein: ASSERTSGAYNEQF
J gene: TRBJ2-1; V gene: TRBV19; CDR3 protein: ASRWASRNEQF